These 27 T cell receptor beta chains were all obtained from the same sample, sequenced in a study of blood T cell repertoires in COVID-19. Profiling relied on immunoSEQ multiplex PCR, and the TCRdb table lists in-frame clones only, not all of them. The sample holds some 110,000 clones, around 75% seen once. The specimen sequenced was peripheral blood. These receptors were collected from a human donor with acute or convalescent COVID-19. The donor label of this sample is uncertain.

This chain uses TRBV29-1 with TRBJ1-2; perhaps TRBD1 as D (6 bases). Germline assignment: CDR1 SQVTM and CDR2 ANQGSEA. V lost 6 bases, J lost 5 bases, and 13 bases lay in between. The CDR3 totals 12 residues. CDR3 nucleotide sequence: TGCAGCGTGGTCGACAGGCATTATGGCTACACCTTC. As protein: CSVVDRHYGYTF.

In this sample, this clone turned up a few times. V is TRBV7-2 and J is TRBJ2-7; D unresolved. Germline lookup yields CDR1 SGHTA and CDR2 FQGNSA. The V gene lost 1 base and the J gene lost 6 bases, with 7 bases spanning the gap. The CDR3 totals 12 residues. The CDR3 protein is CASSLVFSEQYF. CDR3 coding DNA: TGTGCCAGCAGCTTAGTTTTCTCCGAGCAGTACTTC.

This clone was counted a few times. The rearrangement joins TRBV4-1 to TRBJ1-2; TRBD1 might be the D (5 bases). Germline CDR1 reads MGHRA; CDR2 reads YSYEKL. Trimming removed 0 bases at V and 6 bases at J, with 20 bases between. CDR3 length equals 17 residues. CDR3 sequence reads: CASSQDYFRGRADGYTF. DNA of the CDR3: TGCGCCAGCAGCCAAGATTATTTTCGTGGCAGGGCGGATGGCTACACCTTC.

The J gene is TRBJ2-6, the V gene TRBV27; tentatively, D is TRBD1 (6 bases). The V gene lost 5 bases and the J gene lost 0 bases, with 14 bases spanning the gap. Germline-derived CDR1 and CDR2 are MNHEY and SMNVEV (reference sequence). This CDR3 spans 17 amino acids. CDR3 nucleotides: TGTGCCAGCAGTCCATCGGACAGTTCCTCTGGGGCCAACGTCCTGACTTTC. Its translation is CASSPSDSSSGANVLTF.

As DNA, the CDR3 is TGTGCCAGCAGCTTGGAGATGGGGGCGGACTATGGCTACACCTTC. As protein: CASSLEMGADYGYTF. V and J are TRBV5-6 and TRBJ1-2, with D perhaps matching TRBD1 (6 bases). V was pared by 0 bases and J by 3 bases, with 12 bases between. The CDR3 consists of 15 residues. Germline V gene data show CDR1 as SGHDT and CDR2 as YYEEEE.

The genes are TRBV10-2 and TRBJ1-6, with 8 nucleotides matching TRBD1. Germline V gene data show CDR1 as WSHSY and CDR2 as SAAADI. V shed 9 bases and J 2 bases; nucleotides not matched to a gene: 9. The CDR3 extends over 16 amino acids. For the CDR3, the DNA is TGCGCCAGTGTTGCTGGACAGGGCCCCTATAATTCACCCCTCCACTTT. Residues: CASVAGQGPYNSPLHF.

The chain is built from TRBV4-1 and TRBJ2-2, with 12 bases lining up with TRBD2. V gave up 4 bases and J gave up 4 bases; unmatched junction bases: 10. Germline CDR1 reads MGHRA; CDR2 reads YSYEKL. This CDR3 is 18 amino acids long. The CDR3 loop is CASSRFKASGGGTGELFF. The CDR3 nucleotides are TGCGCCAGCAGCCGCTTCAAGGCTAGCGGGGGGGGCACCGGGGAGCTGTTTTTT.

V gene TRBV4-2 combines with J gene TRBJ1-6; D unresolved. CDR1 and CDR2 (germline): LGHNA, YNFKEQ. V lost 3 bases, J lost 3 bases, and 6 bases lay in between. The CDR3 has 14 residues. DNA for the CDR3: TGTGCCAGCAGCCATCCCGGCTATAATTCACCCCTCCACTTT. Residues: CASSHPGYNSPLHF.

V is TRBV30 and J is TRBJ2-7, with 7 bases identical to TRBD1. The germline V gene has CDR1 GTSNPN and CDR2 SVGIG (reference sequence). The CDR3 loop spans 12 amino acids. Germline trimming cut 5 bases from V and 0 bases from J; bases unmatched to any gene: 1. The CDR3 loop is CAWGDSSYEQYF. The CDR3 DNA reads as TGTGCCTGGGGGGACAGCTCCTACGAGCAGTACTTC. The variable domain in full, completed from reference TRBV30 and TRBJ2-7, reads SQTIHQWPATLVQPVGSPLSLECTVEGTSNPNLYWYRQAAGRGLQLLFYSVGIGQISSEVPQNLSASRPQDRQFILSSKKLLLSDSGFYLCAWGDSSYEQYFGPGTRLTVT.

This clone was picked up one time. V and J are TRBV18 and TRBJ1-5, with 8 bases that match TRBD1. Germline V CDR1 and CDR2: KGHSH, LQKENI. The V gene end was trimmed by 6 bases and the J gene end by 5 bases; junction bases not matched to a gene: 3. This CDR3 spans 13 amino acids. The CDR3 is CASSSGGHQPQHF. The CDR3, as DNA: TGTGCCAGCTCCTCAGGGGGCCATCAGCCCCAGCATTTT.

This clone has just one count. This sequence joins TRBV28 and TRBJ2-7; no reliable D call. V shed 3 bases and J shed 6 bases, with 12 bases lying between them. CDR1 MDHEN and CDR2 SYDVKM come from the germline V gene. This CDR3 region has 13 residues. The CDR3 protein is CASSLNPLREQYF. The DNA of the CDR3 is TGTGCCAGCAGTTTGAACCCCCTGCGCGAGCAGTACTTC.

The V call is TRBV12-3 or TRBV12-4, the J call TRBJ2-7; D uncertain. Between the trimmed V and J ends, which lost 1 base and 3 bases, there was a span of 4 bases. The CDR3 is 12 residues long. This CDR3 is CASSLDSYEQYV. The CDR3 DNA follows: TGTGCCAGCAGTTTAGACAGCTACGAGCAGTACGTC.

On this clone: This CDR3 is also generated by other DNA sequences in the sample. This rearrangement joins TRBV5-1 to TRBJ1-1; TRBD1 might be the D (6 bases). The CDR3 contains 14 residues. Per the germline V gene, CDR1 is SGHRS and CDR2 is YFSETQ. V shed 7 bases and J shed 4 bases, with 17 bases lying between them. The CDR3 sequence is CASSWGGEATEAFF. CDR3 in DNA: TGCGCCAGCTCTTGGGGGGGCGAGGCCACTGAAGCTTTCTTT.

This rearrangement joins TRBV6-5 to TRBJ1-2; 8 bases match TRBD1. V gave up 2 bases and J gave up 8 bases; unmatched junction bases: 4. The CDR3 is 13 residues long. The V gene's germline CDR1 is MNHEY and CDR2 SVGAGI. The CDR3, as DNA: TGTGCCAGCAGTTACCCCAGGGGGCACGGCTACACCTTC. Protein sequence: CASSYPRGHGYTF.

CDR3 protein: CATSDFGTALFF. The CDR3 nucleotides are TGTGCCACCAGTGATTTCGGGACAGCTCTGTTCTTC. V gene TRBV24-1 combines with J gene TRBJ2-1; 7 nucleotides match TRBD1. The V gene end was trimmed by 1 base and the J gene end by 15 bases; junction bases not matched to a gene: 5. Germline V gene sequence: CDR1 KGHDR, CDR2 SFDVKD. CDR3 length: 12 amino acids.

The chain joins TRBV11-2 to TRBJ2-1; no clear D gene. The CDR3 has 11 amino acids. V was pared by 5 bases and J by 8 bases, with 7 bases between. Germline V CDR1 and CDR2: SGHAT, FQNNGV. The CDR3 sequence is CASSLRDEQFF. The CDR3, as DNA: TGTGCCAGCAGCCTCCGGGATGAGCAGTTCTTC.

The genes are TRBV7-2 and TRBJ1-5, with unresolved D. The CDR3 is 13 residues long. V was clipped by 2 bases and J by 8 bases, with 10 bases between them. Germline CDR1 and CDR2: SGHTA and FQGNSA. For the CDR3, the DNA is TGTGCCAGCAGCTTAAGCCGCCTTGAGCCCCAGCATTTT. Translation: CASSLSRLEPQHF. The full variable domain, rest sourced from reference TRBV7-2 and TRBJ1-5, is GAGVSQSPSNKVTEKGKDVELRCDPISGHTALYWYRQSLGQGLEFLIYFQGNSAPDKSGLPSDRFSAERTGGSVSTLTIQRTQQEDSAVYLCASSLSRLEPQHFGDGTRLSIL.

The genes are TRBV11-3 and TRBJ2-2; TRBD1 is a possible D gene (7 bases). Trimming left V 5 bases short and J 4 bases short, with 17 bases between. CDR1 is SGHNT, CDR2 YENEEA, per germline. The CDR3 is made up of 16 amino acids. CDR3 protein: CASSPGGPTVTGELFF. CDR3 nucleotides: TGTGCCAGCAGCCCAGGGGGGCCGACAGTCACCGGGGAGCTGTTTTTT.

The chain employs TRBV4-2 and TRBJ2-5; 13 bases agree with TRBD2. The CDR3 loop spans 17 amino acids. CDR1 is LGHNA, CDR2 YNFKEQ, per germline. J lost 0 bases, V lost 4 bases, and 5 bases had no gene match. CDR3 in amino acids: CASSRTSGGGYQETQYF. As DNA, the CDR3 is TGTGCCAGCAGCCGGACTAGCGGGGGAGGCTACCAAGAGACCCAGTACTTC.

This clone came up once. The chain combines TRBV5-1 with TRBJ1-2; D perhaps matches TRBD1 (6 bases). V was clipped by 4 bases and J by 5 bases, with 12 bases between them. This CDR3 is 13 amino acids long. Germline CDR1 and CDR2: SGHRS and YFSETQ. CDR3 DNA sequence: TGCGCCAGCAGCCGGGGACAAATTTATGGCTACACCTTC. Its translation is CASSRGQIYGYTF.

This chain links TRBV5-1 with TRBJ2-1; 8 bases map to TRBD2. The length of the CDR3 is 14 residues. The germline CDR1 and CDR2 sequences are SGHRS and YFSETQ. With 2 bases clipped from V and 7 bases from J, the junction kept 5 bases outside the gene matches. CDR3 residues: CASSFRLARNEQFF. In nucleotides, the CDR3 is TGCGCCAGCAGCTTCCGACTAGCGCGGAATGAGCAGTTCTTC.

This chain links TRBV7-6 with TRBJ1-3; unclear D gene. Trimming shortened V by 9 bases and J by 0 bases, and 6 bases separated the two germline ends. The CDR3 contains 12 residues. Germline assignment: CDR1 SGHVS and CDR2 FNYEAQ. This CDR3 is CASGSSGNTIYF. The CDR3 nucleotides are TGTGCCAGTGGCAGCTCTGGAAACACCATATATTTT.

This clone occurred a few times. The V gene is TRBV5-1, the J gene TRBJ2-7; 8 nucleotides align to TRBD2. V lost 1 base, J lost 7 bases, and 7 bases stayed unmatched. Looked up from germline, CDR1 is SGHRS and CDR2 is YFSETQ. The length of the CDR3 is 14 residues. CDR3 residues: CASSLSSGGREQYF. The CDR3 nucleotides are TGCGCCAGCAGCTTGTCATCGGGGGGGCGGGAGCAGTACTTC.

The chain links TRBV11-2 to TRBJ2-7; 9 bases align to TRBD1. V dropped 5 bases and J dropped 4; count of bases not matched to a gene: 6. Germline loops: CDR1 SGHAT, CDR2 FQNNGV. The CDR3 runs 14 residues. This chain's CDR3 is CASSQGQGQYEQYF. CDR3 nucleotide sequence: TGTGCCAGCAGCCAGGGACAGGGTCAATACGAGCAGTACTTC.

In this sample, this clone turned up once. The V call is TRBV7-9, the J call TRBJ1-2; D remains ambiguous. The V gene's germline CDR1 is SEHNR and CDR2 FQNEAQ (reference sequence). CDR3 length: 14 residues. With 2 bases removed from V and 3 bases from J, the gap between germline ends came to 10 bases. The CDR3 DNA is TGTGCCAGCAGCTTAAACACGCAGGACTATGGCTACACCTTC. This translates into CASSLNTQDYGYTF.

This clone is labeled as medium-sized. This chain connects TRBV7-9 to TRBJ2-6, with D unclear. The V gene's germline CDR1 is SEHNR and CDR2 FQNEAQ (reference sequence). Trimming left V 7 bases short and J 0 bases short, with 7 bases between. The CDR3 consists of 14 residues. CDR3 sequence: CASIPGSGANVLTF. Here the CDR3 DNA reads TGTGCCAGCATCCCGGGCTCTGGGGCCAACGTCCTGACTTTC.

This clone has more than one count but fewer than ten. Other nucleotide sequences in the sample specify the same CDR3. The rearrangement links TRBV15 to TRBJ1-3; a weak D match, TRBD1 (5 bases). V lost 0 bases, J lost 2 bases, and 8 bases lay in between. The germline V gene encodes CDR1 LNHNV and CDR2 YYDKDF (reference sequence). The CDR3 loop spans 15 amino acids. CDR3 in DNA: TGTGCCACCAGCAGAGAGGGCAGGGCTGGAAACACCATATATTTT. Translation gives CATSREGRAGNTIYF.